Sequencing of this T cell receptor beta chain was carried out in a study of blood T cell repertoires in COVID-19. At the level of the study: COVID-19 samples, acute and convalescent, were from the United States, Italy and Spain. Sample material is recorded as cDNA or gDNA derived from T cells, B-cell-depleted T cells, or PBMCs.

The CDR3 runs 14 residues. Unmatched junction bases numbered 7, after V lost 6 bases and J lost 5 bases. CDR1 MNHEY and CDR2 SVGAGI come from the germline V gene. Original methodology: Amplification from reference gene primers served as the basis for estimated nucleated cell counts. The method was immunoSEQ multiplex PCR; TCRdb's version includes in-frame clones alone and lacks a portion of them. V, J and clone size were drawn from that table, and D and trimming were deduced from the DNA. Of over 55,000 clones in the sample, about 90% were seen once. The rearrangement joins TRBV6-5 to TRBJ1-2; 9 bases align to TRBD1. The TCR comes from a man aged 45-65 years with active COVID-19. The sample consisted of peripheral blood. As DNA, the CDR3 is TGTGCCAGCAGATCGGGACAGGGAAATTATGGCTACACCTTC. Encoded protein: CASRSGQGNYGYTF.